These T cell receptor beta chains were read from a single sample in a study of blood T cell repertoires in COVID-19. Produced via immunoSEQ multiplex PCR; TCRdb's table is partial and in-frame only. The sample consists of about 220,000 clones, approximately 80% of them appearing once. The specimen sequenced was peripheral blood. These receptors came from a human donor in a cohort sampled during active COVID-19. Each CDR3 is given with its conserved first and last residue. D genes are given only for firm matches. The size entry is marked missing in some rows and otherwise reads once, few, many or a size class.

cdr3_aa: CASSFRDRETTDTQYF; cdr3_nt: TGTGCCAGCAGCTTCAGGGACAGGGAGACTACAGATACGCAGTATTTT; v_call: TRBV5-8; j_call: TRBJ2-3; d_call: TRBD1; clone_size: few
cdr3_aa: CASSHLPLEGNTEAFF; cdr3_nt: TGTGCCAGCAGCCACCTCCCTTTGGAGGGGAACACTGAAGCTTTCTTT; v_call: TRBV3-1/TRBV3-2; j_call: TRBJ1-1; d_call: -; clone_size: -
cdr3_aa: CASSLGQTSGEQYF; cdr3_nt: TGCGCCAGCAGCTTAGGACAGACCTCGGGGGAGCAGTACTTC; v_call: TRBV5-1; j_call: TRBJ2-7; d_call: -; clone_size: -
cdr3_aa: CASSYRTGGLPYEQYF; cdr3_nt: TGTGCCAGCTCGTACAGGACAGGGGGATTACCCTACGAGCAGTACTTC; v_call: TRBV18; j_call: TRBJ2-7; d_call: TRBD1; clone_size: -
cdr3_aa: CASSQEADYSNQPQHF; cdr3_nt: TGTGCCAGCAGCCAAGAGGCCGATTATAGCAATCAGCCCCAGCATTTT; v_call: TRBV4-2; j_call: TRBJ1-5; d_call: -; clone_size: -
cdr3_aa: CASRERAGELFF; cdr3_nt: TGTGCCAGCAGGGAGCGGGCCGGGGAGCTGTTTTTT; v_call: TRBV12-3/TRBV12-4; j_call: TRBJ2-2; d_call: -; clone_size: -
cdr3_aa: CASSPGTGGKTQYF; cdr3_nt: TGTGCCAGCAGCCCCGGGACAGGGGGCAAGACCCAGTACTTC; v_call: TRBV2; j_call: TRBJ2-5; d_call: TRBD1; clone_size: -
cdr3_aa: CAISEGGGDSPLHF; cdr3_nt: TGTGCCATCAGTGAGGGAGGGGGGGATTCACCCCTCCACTTT; v_call: TRBV10-3; j_call: TRBJ1-6; d_call: -; clone_size: -
cdr3_aa: CATSKSGSSKETQYF; cdr3_nt: TGTGCCACCAGTAAGAGCGGGAGCAGTAAAGAGACCCAGTACTTC; v_call: TRBV15; j_call: TRBJ2-5; d_call: TRBD2; clone_size: -
cdr3_aa: CASSLVAGGSDFYEQYF; cdr3_nt: TGTGCCAGCAGCTTAGTGGCGGGAGGGAGCGATTTTTACGAGCAGTACTTC; v_call: TRBV7-2; j_call: TRBJ2-7; d_call: TRBD2; clone_size: -
cdr3_aa: CAISESTQGPPGNTIYF; cdr3_nt: TGTGCCATCAGTGAGTCGACTCAGGGGCCTCCTGGAAACACCATATATTTT; v_call: TRBV10-3; j_call: TRBJ1-3; d_call: -; clone_size: -
cdr3_aa: CASSIGSVRTGGAPGELFF; cdr3_nt: TGTGCCAGTAGTATAGGGTCTGTCAGGACAGGGGGAGCCCCCGGGGAGCTGTTTTTT; v_call: TRBV19; j_call: TRBJ2-2; d_call: TRBD1; clone_size: -
cdr3_aa: CASSVGAGSGELFF; cdr3_nt: TGTGCCAGCAGCGTAGGGGCTGGCTCCGGGGAGCTGTTTTTT; v_call: TRBV9; j_call: TRBJ2-2; d_call: -; clone_size: -
cdr3_aa: CASNPGLAKEETQYF; cdr3_nt: TGTGCCAGTAACCCGGGACTAGCGAAAGAAGAGACCCAGTACTTC; v_call: TRBV19; j_call: TRBJ2-5; d_call: TRBD2; clone_size: -
cdr3_aa: CSVTQTQDRPTGELFF; cdr3_nt: TGCAGCGTCACTCAAACTCAGGACAGACCCACCGGGGAGCTGTTTTTT; v_call: TRBV29-1; j_call: TRBJ2-2; d_call: -; clone_size: -
cdr3_aa: CASSLAGAVNEQFF; cdr3_nt: TGTGCCAGCAGTCTCGCGGGAGCCGTCAATGAGCAGTTCTTC; v_call: TRBV28; j_call: TRBJ2-1; d_call: TRBD2; clone_size: few
cdr3_aa: CASSQAGAGSEQYF; cdr3_nt: TGTGCCAGCAGCCAAGCCGGAGCCGGGTCCGAGCAGTACTTC; v_call: TRBV27; j_call: TRBJ2-7; d_call: -; clone_size: -
cdr3_aa: CASKAPYANYGYTF; cdr3_nt: TGTGCCAGCAAAGCGCCCTACGCTAACTATGGCTACACCTTC; v_call: TRBV6-5; j_call: TRBJ1-2; d_call: -; clone_size: -
cdr3_aa: CASSRRYSNQPQHF; cdr3_nt: TGTGCCAGTAGTCGGCGGTATAGCAATCAGCCCCAGCATTTT; v_call: TRBV19; j_call: TRBJ1-5; d_call: -; clone_size: -
cdr3_aa: CASRLAGEETQYF; cdr3_nt: TGCGCCAGCAGACTGGCGGGGGAAGAGACCCAGTACTTC; v_call: TRBV5-1; j_call: TRBJ2-5; d_call: TRBD2; clone_size: -
cdr3_aa: CASSQDSDITGELFF; cdr3_nt: TGTGCCAGCAGCCAAGATAGCGATATCACCGGGGAGCTGTTTTTT; v_call: TRBV3-1/TRBV3-2; j_call: TRBJ2-2; d_call: -; clone_size: -
cdr3_aa: CASSFQTSGRDFTDTQYF; cdr3_nt: TGTGCCAGCAGTTTTCAGACTAGCGGGAGGGATTTCACAGATACGCAGTATTTT; v_call: TRBV6-2/TRBV6-3; j_call: TRBJ2-3; d_call: TRBD2; clone_size: few
cdr3_aa: CAWSNPRNYGYTF; cdr3_nt: TGTGCCTGGAGTAACCCACGGAACTATGGCTACACCTTC; v_call: TRBV30; j_call: TRBJ1-2; d_call: -; clone_size: -
cdr3_aa: CASSSLDYEQYF; cdr3_nt: TGTGCCAGCAGCTCGTTAGATTACGAGCAGTACTTC; v_call: TRBV7-8; j_call: TRBJ2-7; d_call: -; clone_size: once
cdr3_aa: CASSSLADHYNEQFF; cdr3_nt: TGTGCCAGCAGCTCACTAGCGGACCACTACAATGAGCAGTTCTTC; v_call: TRBV7-6; j_call: TRBJ2-1; d_call: TRBD2; clone_size: -
cdr3_aa: CASSGGTTNEKLFF; cdr3_nt: TGCGCCAGCAGCGGGGGGACAACTAATGAAAAACTGTTTTTT; v_call: TRBV5-1; j_call: TRBJ1-4; d_call: -; clone_size: -
cdr3_aa: CASSQGFRDRGGSFNDGYTF; cdr3_nt: TGTGCCAGCAGCCAAGGTTTCCGGGACAGGGGGGGTAGTTTTAATGATGGCTACACCTTC; v_call: TRBV14; j_call: TRBJ1-2; d_call: TRBD1; clone_size: -
cdr3_aa: CASRLGTSGYNEQFF; cdr3_nt: TGTGCCAGCAGGTTGGGAACCTCCGGCTACAATGAGCAGTTCTTC; v_call: TRBV5-4; j_call: TRBJ2-1; d_call: -; clone_size: -
cdr3_aa: CASSSLWTNEQFF; cdr3_nt: TGTGCCAGCAGCTCCCTATGGACTAATGAGCAGTTCTTC; v_call: TRBV7-3; j_call: TRBJ2-1; d_call: -; clone_size: -
cdr3_aa: CASSKRGQVAVGGQETQYF; cdr3_nt: TGTGCCAGCAGCAAAAGGGGACAGGTTGCTGTAGGGGGCCAAGAGACCCAGTACTTC; v_call: TRBV21-1; j_call: TRBJ2-5; d_call: -; clone_size: -
cdr3_aa: CASKLRGSYSGNTIYF; cdr3_nt: TGCGCCAGCAAGTTGAGGGGGAGCTACTCTGGAAACACCATATATTTT; v_call: TRBV5-1; j_call: TRBJ1-3; d_call: -; clone_size: -
cdr3_aa: CASSYSSSAKETQYF; cdr3_nt: TGTGCCAGCAGTTACTCGTCTAGCGCGAAAGAGACCCAGTACTTC; v_call: TRBV6-5; j_call: TRBJ2-5; d_call: -; clone_size: -
cdr3_aa: CASSSPGTGAYEQYF; cdr3_nt: TGTGCCAGCAGTTCCCCGGGGACAGGAGCCTACGAGCAGTACTTC; v_call: TRBV27; j_call: TRBJ2-7; d_call: TRBD1; clone_size: -
cdr3_aa: CASSPEDRGRQPQHF; cdr3_nt: TGTGCCAGCAGTCCCGAGGACAGGGGGCGTCAGCCCCAGCATTTT; v_call: TRBV27; j_call: TRBJ1-5; d_call: TRBD1; clone_size: once
cdr3_aa: CASSVEEGGALGNTIYF; cdr3_nt: TGTGCCAGCAGCGTAGAGGAAGGGGGGGCGCTGGGAAACACCATATATTTT; v_call: TRBV9; j_call: TRBJ1-3; d_call: -; clone_size: -
cdr3_aa: CASSRPPENTEAFF; cdr3_nt: TGTGCCAGCAGCCGCCCCCCAGAGAACACTGAAGCTTTCTTT; v_call: TRBV3-1/TRBV3-2; j_call: TRBJ1-1; d_call: -; clone_size: -
cdr3_aa: CASIPSTGRNQPQHF; cdr3_nt: TGTGCCAGTATCCCGTCGACAGGGCGCAATCAGCCCCAGCATTTT; v_call: TRBV19; j_call: TRBJ1-5; d_call: TRBD1; clone_size: -
cdr3_aa: CASSLEDRGGLF; cdr3_nt: TGTGCCAGCAGCTTAGAGGACAGGGGTGGTCTCTTC; v_call: TRBV7-9; j_call: TRBJ2-1; d_call: TRBD1; clone_size: -
cdr3_aa: CASALQGSGGEQYF; cdr3_nt: TGTGCCAGCGCGTTACAGGGGAGCGGGGGCGAGCAGTACTTC; v_call: TRBV9; j_call: TRBJ2-7; d_call: -; clone_size: -
cdr3_aa: CASSPRVGRGSYEQYF; cdr3_nt: TGTGCCAGCTCACCACGGGTCGGCAGGGGGTCCTACGAGCAGTACTTC; v_call: TRBV18; j_call: TRBJ2-7; d_call: TRBD1; clone_size: -
cdr3_aa: CASSQPGTGGNYGYTF; cdr3_nt: TGTGCCAGCAGCCAACCCGGGACAGGGGGAAACTATGGCTACACCTTC; v_call: TRBV3-1/TRBV3-2; j_call: TRBJ1-2; d_call: TRBD1; clone_size: -
cdr3_aa: CASSTGTGGHQPQHF; cdr3_nt: TGTGCCAGCAGTACTGGGACAGGGGGACATCAGCCCCAGCATTTT; v_call: TRBV6-2/TRBV6-3; j_call: TRBJ1-5; d_call: TRBD1; clone_size: -
cdr3_aa: CASSALDEQYF; cdr3_nt: TGTGCCAGCAGCGCCTTAGACGAGCAGTACTTC; v_call: TRBV28; j_call: TRBJ2-7; d_call: -; clone_size: -
cdr3_aa: CASSPDRDETQYF; cdr3_nt: TGTGCCAGCAGTCCGGACAGGGATGAGACCCAGTACTTC; v_call: TRBV27; j_call: TRBJ2-5; d_call: TRBD1; clone_size: -